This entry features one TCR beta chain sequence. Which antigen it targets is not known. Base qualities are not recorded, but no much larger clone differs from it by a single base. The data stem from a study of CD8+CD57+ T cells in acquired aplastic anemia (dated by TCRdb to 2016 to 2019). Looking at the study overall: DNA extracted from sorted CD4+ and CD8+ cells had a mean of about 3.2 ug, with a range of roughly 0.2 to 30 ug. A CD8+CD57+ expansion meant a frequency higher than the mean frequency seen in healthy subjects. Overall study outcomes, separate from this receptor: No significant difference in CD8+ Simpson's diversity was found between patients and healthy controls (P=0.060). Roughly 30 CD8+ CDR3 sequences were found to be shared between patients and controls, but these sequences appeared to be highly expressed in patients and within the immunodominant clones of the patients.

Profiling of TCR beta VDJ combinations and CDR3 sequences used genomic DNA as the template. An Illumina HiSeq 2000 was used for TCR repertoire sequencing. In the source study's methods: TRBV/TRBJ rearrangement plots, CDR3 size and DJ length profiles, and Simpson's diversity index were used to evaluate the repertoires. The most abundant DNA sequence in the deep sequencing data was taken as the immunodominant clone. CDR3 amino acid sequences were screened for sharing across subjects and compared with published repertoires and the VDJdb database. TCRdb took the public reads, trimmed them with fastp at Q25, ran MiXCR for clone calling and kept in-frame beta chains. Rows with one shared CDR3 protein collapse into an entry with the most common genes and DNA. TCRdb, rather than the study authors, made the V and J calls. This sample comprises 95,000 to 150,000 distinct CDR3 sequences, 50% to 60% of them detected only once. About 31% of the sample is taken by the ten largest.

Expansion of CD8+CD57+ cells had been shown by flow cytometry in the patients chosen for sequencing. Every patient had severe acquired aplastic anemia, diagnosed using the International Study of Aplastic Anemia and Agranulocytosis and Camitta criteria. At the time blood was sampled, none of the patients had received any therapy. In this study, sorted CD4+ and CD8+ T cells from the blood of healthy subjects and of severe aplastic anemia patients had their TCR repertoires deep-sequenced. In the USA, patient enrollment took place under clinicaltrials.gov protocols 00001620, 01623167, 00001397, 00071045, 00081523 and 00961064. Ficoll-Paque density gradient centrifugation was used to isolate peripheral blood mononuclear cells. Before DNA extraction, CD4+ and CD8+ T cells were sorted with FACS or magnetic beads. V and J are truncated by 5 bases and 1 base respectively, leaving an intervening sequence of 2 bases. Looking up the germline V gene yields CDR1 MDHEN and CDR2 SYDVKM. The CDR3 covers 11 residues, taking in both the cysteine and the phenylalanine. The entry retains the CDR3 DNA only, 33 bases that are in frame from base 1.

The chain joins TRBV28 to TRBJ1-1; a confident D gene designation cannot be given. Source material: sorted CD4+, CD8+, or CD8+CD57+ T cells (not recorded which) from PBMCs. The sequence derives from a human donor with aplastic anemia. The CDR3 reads CASSTNTEAFF. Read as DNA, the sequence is TGTGCCAGCAGTACGAACACTGAAGCTTTCTTT.